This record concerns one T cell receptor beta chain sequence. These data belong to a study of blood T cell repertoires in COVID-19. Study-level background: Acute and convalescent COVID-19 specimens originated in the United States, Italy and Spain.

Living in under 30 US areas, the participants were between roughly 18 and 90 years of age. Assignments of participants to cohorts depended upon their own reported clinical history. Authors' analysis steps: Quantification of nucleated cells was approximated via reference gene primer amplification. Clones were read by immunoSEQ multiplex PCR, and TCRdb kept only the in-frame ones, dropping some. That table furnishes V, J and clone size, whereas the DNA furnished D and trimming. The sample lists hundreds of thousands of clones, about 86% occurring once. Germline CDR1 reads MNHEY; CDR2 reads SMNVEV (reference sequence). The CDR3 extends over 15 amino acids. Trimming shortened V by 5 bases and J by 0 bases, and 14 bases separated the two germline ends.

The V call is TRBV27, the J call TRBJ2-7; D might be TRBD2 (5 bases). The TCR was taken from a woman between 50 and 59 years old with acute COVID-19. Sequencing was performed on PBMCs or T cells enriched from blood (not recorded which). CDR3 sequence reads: CASSTPSRYSYEQYF. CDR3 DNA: TGTGCCAGCAGTACACCTAGCCGATACTCCTACGAGCAGTACTTC.